One sample yielded the 18 T cell receptor beta chains listed below, sequenced in a study of control samples from healthy donors and cancer patients. Produced via immunoSEQ multiplex PCR; TCRdb's table is partial and in-frame only. Of 80,000 to 100,000 clones in the sample, roughly 89% are singletons; the top ten hold about 3%. The sample was blood. Every receptor here comes from a human donor in good health. The donor label of this sample is uncertain.

This clone was seen only a few times. The rearrangement links TRBV6-5 to TRBJ1-5; the D gene is possibly TRBD1 (6 bases). Germline CDR1 MNHEY, CDR2 SVGAGI. V lost 6 bases, J lost 11 bases, and 14 bases lay in between. The CDR3 totals 12 residues. The CDR3 nucleotides are TGTGCCAGCAGGACAGGCATGGCAGCCCAGCATTTT. Protein: CASRTGMAAQHF.

This clone has only a few counts. The chain carries TRBV5-4 and TRBJ2-7; D perhaps matches TRBD1 (6 bases). The germline CDR1 and CDR2 sequences are SGHNT and YYREEE (reference sequence). V was trimmed by 1 base and J by 2 bases, leaving 10 bases between them. The CDR3 totals 14 residues. For the CDR3, the DNA is TGTGCCAGCAGCTTGCAGGGGTCCACCTACGAGCAGTACTTC. Translated, it gives CASSLQGSTYEQYF.

The chain is built from TRBV2 and TRBJ1-1; D is possibly TRBD1 (6 bases). Germline CDR1 SNHLY, CDR2 FYNNEI. Trimming pared 1 base from V and 5 bases from J, leaving 14 bases between. This CDR3 is 15 amino acids long. For the CDR3, the DNA is TGTGCCAGCAGTGAAGACAGGGTATTGAGGACTGAAGCTTTCTTT. It is translated as CASSEDRVLRTEAFF.

The rearrangement joins TRBV4-3 to TRBJ2-6; TRBD2 matches 7 bases. Per germline, CDR1 LGHNA and CDR2 YSLEER. V gave up 4 bases and J gave up 3 bases; unmatched junction bases: 6. This CDR3 is built from 16 residues. CDR3 protein: CASSPKWGGGANVLTF. The DNA of the CDR3 is TGCGCCAGCAGCCCCAAGTGGGGGGGTGGGGCCAACGTCCTGACTTTC.

This clone has only a few counts. The chain couples TRBV29-1 to TRBJ2-2; TRBD1 or TRBD2 may be the D gene (5 bases each). V was cut by 7 bases and J by 3 bases, with 42 bases left in between. Germline V lookup: CDR1 SQVTM, CDR2 ANQGSEA. The CDR3 is made up of 23 amino acids. As DNA, the CDR3 is TGCAGCGCACTCCCATTACCCCCATATAGGACCACTCGGGGCTATTTGTACACCGGGGAGCTGTTTTTT. Translating gives CSALPLPPYRTTRGYLYTGELFF.

This CDR3 is CASSDPGALRNEQFF. CDR3 DNA sequence: TGTGCCAGTAGTGATCCGGGGGCTCTTAGGAATGAGCAGTTCTTC. V usage is TRBV19 and J usage is TRBJ2-1; possibly TRBD1 or TRBD2 for D (6 bases each). The CDR3 consists of 15 residues. Trimming left V 5 bases short and J 7 bases short, with 18 bases between. CDR1 and CDR2 (germline): LNHDA, SQIVND (reference sequence).

This chain links TRBV30 with TRBJ2-2; no reliable D call. Germline V gives CDR1 GTSNPN, CDR2 SVGIG (reference sequence). Trimming removed 0 bases at V and 1 base at J, with 6 bases between. This CDR3 spans 14 amino acids. CDR3 coding DNA: TGTGCCTGGAGTGTATGGGTGAACACCGGGGAGCTGTTTTTT. Translation gives CAWSVWVNTGELFF.

The rearrangement links TRBV5-6 to TRBJ1-5, with D unresolved. Germline CDR1 is SGHDT and CDR2 is YYEEEE. The V and J ends lost 2 bases and 1 base respectively, with 7 bases between them. The CDR3 covers 14 residues. As DNA, the CDR3 is TGTGCCAGCAGCTTCGGGCAGAGCAATCAGCCCCAGCATTTT. It is translated as CASSFGQSNQPQHF. The full variable domain, its missing parts supplied by reference TRBV5-6 and TRBJ1-5, is DAGVTQSPTHLIKTRGQQVTLRCSPKSGHDTVSWYQQALGQGPQFIFQYYEEEERQRGNFPDRFSGHQFPNYSSELNVNALLLGDSALYLCASSFGQSNQPQHFGDGTRLSIL.

V and J are TRBV6-5 and TRBJ1-6; D is perhaps TRBD1 (6 bases). The V gene lost 1 base and the J gene lost 5 bases, with 9 bases spanning the gap. Germline V lookup: CDR1 MNHEY, CDR2 SVGAGI. The CDR3 sequence is 15 residues long. The CDR3 coding sequence is TGTGCCAGCAGTTACTTCGACAGGAATAATTCACCCCTCCACTTT. It yields the protein CASSYFDRNNSPLHF.

The genes are TRBV2 and TRBJ2-7, with D perhaps matching TRBD1 (6 bases). Germline V lookup: CDR1 SNHLY, CDR2 FYNNEI. CDR3 size: 12 residues. V was pared by 7 bases and J by 1 base, with 8 bases between. The chain's CDR3 is CASNTGSYEQYF. The CDR3 DNA reads TGTGCCAGCAATACAGGGTCCTACGAGCAGTACTTC.

The chain uses TRBV10-3 and TRBJ1-5; the D gene is possibly TRBD1 (6 bases). This CDR3 spans 15 amino acids. Looked up from germline, CDR1 is ENHRY and CDR2 is SYGVKD. The V end lost 10 bases, the J end lost 0 bases, and 16 bases lay between the germline ends. DNA of the CDR3: TGTGCCACCAGACAGGCCGGGGGTAGCAATCAGCCCCAGCATTTT. This encodes CATRQAGGSNQPQHF.

The chain is built from TRBV24-1 and TRBJ2-3; 10 nucleotides agree with TRBD2. With 9 bases clipped from V and 4 bases from J, the junction kept 12 bases outside the gene matches. CDR1 is KGHDR, CDR2 SFDVKD, per germline. The CDR3 runs 16 residues. CDR3 region: CATGSGGARSADTQYF. The CDR3 coding sequence is TGTGCCACCGGGAGCGGGGGGGCCAGGAGTGCAGATACGCAGTATTTT.

The V gene is TRBV29-1, the J gene TRBJ1-2; 11 bases are a match to TRBD1. The CDR3 is 17 amino acids. The V segment lost 5 bases and the J segment 4 bases; nucleotides outside the gene matches: 15. Germline assignment: CDR1 SQVTM and CDR2 ANQGSEA. The CDR3 protein is CSVFPKGQGASGYGYTF. The CDR3 bases are TGCAGCGTTTTTCCGAAAGGACAGGGGGCATCTGGCTATGGCTACACCTTC.

The chain combines TRBV10-3 with TRBJ1-2; no clear D gene. Looked up from germline, CDR1 is ENHRY and CDR2 is SYGVKD. The V gene lost 3 bases and the J gene lost 5 bases, with 10 bases spanning the gap. CDR3 length: 13 residues. Here the CDR3 reads CAISDPVSYGYTF. The DNA for the CDR3 is TGTGCCATCAGTGACCCTGTTTCATATGGCTACACCTTC.

Only one count was recorded for this clone. The chain has TRBV25-1 and TRBJ1-1; 7 bases are shared with TRBD1. The CDR3 has 14 amino acids. Germline values: CDR1 MGHDK, CDR2 SYGVNS. With V trimmed by 5 bases and J by 4 bases, 7 bases remained unmatched. The CDR3 DNA reads as TGTGCCAGCAGTTTACAGGGGTTGGGCACTGAAGCTTTCTTT. Amino acids: CASSLQGLGTEAFF.

The V gene is TRBV5-5, the J gene TRBJ1-4; weak D call: TRBD1 (6 bases). The germline V gene encodes CDR1 SGHKS and CDR2 YYEKEE (reference sequence). The CDR3 totals 14 residues. Trimming removed 2 bases from V and 4 bases from J, with 9 bases in between. For the CDR3, the DNA is TGTGCCAGCAGCTTAGGGGGAAATAATGAAAAACTGTTTTTT. Translated, it gives CASSLGGNNEKLFF.

The rearrangement links TRBV2 to TRBJ2-1; a weak D match, TRBD2 (5 bases). V lost 6 bases, J lost 6 bases, and 12 bases lay in between. This CDR3 has 13 amino acids. The germline V gene has CDR1 SNHLY and CDR2 FYNNEI. The CDR3 nucleotides read TGTGCCAGCAGACGGGGTGCGGGCAATGAGCAGTTCTTC. Translating it yields CASRRGAGNEQFF. The full variable domain, its missing parts supplied by reference TRBV2 and TRBJ2-1, is EPEVTQTPSHQVTQMGQEVILRCVPISNHLYFYWYRQILGQKVEFLVSFYNNEISEKSEIFDDQFSVERPDGSNFTLKIRSTKLEDSAMYFCASRRGAGNEQFFGPGTRLTVL.

The chain employs TRBV3-1 (or the pseudogene TRBV3-2) and TRBJ1-1, with D perhaps matching TRBD1 (6 bases). The CDR3 sequence is 16 residues long. Trimming left V 3 bases short and J 3 bases short, with 17 bases between. Germline CDR1 LGHDT, CDR2 YNNKEL (reference sequence). CDR3 DNA sequence: TGTGCCAGCAGCCACGCTGTGTACTCAGGGGACACTGAAGCTTTCTTT. It specifies CASSHAVYSGDTEAFF.